Each of the 22 T cell receptor beta chains below was sequenced from the same sample in a study of blood T cell repertoires in COVID-19. This table comes from immunoSEQ multiplex PCR, and its TCRdb copy is limited to in-frame clones, with some not included. There are 9,000 to 15,000 clones in the sample; approximately 82% occur only once, and around a fifth lies in the top ten. Sample: peripheral blood. These receptors came from a human donor in a cohort sampled during active COVID-19.

The J gene is TRBJ2-1, the V gene TRBV18; D unresolved. V was shortened by 3 bases and J by 5 bases, with 17 bases between the two germline ends. CDR3 size: 16 residues. The germline V gene has CDR1 KGHSH and CDR2 LQKENI. The CDR3 bases are TGTGCCAGCTCACCCCCCCTGATAGGCGGAGACAATGAGCAGTTCTTC. Protein sequence: CASSPPLIGGDNEQFF.

V gene TRBV19 combines with J gene TRBJ1-2; D remains ambiguous. The CDR3 extends over 12 amino acids. V gave up 2 bases and J gave up 4 bases, with 5 bases separating them. Germline V CDR1 and CDR2: LNHDA, SQIVND (reference sequence). CDR3 nucleotides: TGTGCCAGTAGTATATCCAGCTATGGCTACACCTTC. Protein product: CASSISSYGYTF.

The V call is TRBV24-1, the J call TRBJ2-6; D is unresolved. V was trimmed by 9 bases and J by 0 bases, leaving 8 bases between them. There are 14 residues in the CDR3. Germline V gene data show CDR1 as KGHDR and CDR2 as SFDVKD. CDR3 coding DNA: TGTGCCACCGGCGCTAGCTCTGGGGCCAACGTCCTGACTTTC. It codes for CATGASSGANVLTF.

The chain combines TRBV6-5 with TRBJ1-1, with D tentatively TRBD1 (5 bases). The CDR3 is made up of 15 amino acids. The V end lost 7 bases, the J end lost 4 bases, and 19 bases lay between the germline ends. Germline CDR1 is MNHEY and CDR2 is SVGAGI. The CDR3 protein is CASTGTGTRRTEAFF. The CDR3 DNA reads TGTGCCAGCACCGGGACGGGGACTAGACGCACTGAAGCTTTCTTT.

V is TRBV7-8 and J is TRBJ2-3; no clear D. With 1 base removed from V and 4 bases from J, the gap between germline ends came to 18 bases. There are 17 residues in the CDR3. The germline CDR1 and CDR2 sequences are SGHVS and FQNEAQ. The CDR3: CASSLERPPFSADTQYF. The CDR3 bases are TGTGCCAGCAGCTTAGAGAGGCCCCCTTTTTCCGCAGATACGCAGTATTTT.

CDR3 sequence: CAWGSARHTEAFF. In DNA, the CDR3 is TGTGCCTGGGGTAGCGCCCGTCACACTGAAGCTTTCTTT. The rearrangement links TRBV30 to TRBJ1-1; D is ambiguous. Trimming removed 5 bases at V and 3 bases at J, with 13 bases between. Per the germline V gene, CDR1 is GTSNPN and CDR2 is SVGIG (reference sequence). This CDR3 comprises 13 residues. The entire variable domain, with the rest obtained from reference TRBV30 and TRBJ1-1, is as follows: SQTIHQWPATLVQPVGSPLSLECTVEGTSNPNLYWYRQAAGRGLQLLFYSVGIGQISSEVPQNLSASRPQDRQFILSSKKLLLSDSGFYLCAWGSARHTEAFFGQGTRLTVV.

This clone has a handful of counts. The genes are TRBV29-1 and TRBJ2-7; TRBD1 agrees at 10 bases. Germline assignment: CDR1 SQVTM and CDR2 ANQGSEA. J lost 1 base, V lost 8 bases, and 5 bases had no gene match. There are 13 residues in the CDR3. The CDR3: CSSWDRGSYEQYF. The DNA of the CDR3 is TGCAGCTCCTGGGACAGGGGATCCTACGAGCAGTACTTC.

The rearrangement links TRBV6-5 to TRBJ2-1, with a tentative D call TRBD1 (5 bases). From germline, CDR1 is MNHEY and CDR2 SVGAGI. The V end was cut by 4 bases, the J end by 4 bases, with 17 bases between. The CDR3 totals 16 residues. Here the CDR3 reads CASSLNGAVTYNEQFF. CDR3 sequence (DNA): TGTGCCAGCAGTTTAAATGGGGCGGTCACTTACAATGAGCAGTTCTTC.

The rearrangement joins TRBV7-2 to TRBJ1-4, with a tentative D call TRBD1 (5 bases). Germline CDR1 is SGHTA and CDR2 is FQGNSA. V lost 1 base and J lost 8, with 17 bases in between. The CDR3 runs to 16 residues. CDR3: CASSLGFIGAGEKLFF. In DNA, the CDR3 is TGTGCCAGCAGCTTAGGGTTCATAGGGGCGGGGGAAAAACTGTTTTTT.

This clone was counted a few times. This chain connects TRBV20-1 to TRBJ1-2; no clear D gene. Trimming removed 3 bases at V and 0 bases at J, with 8 bases between. The CDR3 runs 13 residues. Germline lookup yields CDR1 DFQATT and CDR2 SNEGSKA (reference sequence). The CDR3 reads CSASILANYGYTF. The CDR3 DNA sequence: TGCAGTGCTAGTATCCTAGCTAACTATGGCTACACCTTC.

In its sample, this clone was seen a few times. The chain is built from TRBV12-3 or TRBV12-4 and TRBJ1-3, with D unclear. This CDR3 comprises 12 residues. V was trimmed by 5 bases and J by 8 bases, leaving 10 bases between them. Written as DNA, the CDR3 is TGTGCCAGCAGTCTAATTGAAGACACCATATATTTT. Protein: CASSLIEDTIYF.

The V gene is TRBV27, the J gene TRBJ2-6; D may be TRBD1 (7 bases). CDR3 length equals 17 residues. The V gene lost 6 bases and the J gene lost 0 bases, with 15 bases spanning the gap. Germline CDR1 is MNHEY and CDR2 is SMNVEV (reference sequence). The CDR3 loop is CASRGGQAISGANVLTF. The CDR3 coding sequence is TGTGCCAGCAGGGGAGGACAGGCGATCTCTGGGGCCAACGTCCTGACTTTC.

This chain links TRBV12-3 or TRBV12-4 with TRBJ2-5; D unresolved. V lost 7 bases and J lost 3, with 9 bases in between. The CDR3 runs to 12 residues. The CDR3 sequence: CASMRTEETQYF. The CDR3 nucleotides are TGTGCCAGCATGAGAACCGAAGAGACCCAGTACTTC.

The rearrangement links TRBV5-8 to TRBJ2-1; 12 nucleotides agree with TRBD1. This CDR3 has 15 residues. Germline V gene sequence: CDR1 SGHTS, CDR2 YDEGEE. V was pared by 4 bases and J by 4 bases, with 3 bases of the junction left unmatched. The CDR3 loop is CASSRDRGQYNEQFF. CDR3 DNA sequence: TGTGCCAGCAGCAGGGACAGGGGGCAATACAATGAGCAGTTCTTC.

V and J are TRBV15 and TRBJ2-2; 10 nucleotides line up with TRBD2. This CDR3 is built from 17 residues. Per germline, CDR1 LNHNV and CDR2 YYDKDF (reference sequence). J was trimmed by 7 bases and V by 0 bases; bases with no gene match: 8. The CDR3 DNA follows: TGTGCCACCAGCAGAGATTTAGCGGGGGGCCCCGGCGGGGAGCTGTTTTTT. Translating gives CATSRDLAGGPGGELFF.

This chain connects TRBV6-2 or TRBV6-3 to TRBJ2-6; D is ambiguous. Germline-derived CDR1 and CDR2 are MNHEY and SVGEGT. The CDR3 is 15 amino acids. The V end was cut by 5 bases, the J end by 0 bases, with 8 bases between. The CDR3 loop reads CASSAWSSGANVLTF. CDR3 DNA sequence: TGTGCCAGCAGTGCGTGGAGCTCTGGGGCCAACGTCCTGACTTTC.

This chain connects TRBV19 to TRBJ2-7; no clear D. Germline V CDR1 and CDR2: LNHDA, SQIVND (reference sequence). V gave up 4 bases and J gave up 4 bases, with 11 bases separating them. The CDR3 sequence is 13 residues long. In DNA, the CDR3 is TGTGCCAGTAGTACCTATACCGGGTACGAGCAGTACTTC. It translates to CASSTYTGYEQYF.

The chain links TRBV18 to TRBJ2-7, with 10 bases identical to TRBD1. Germline values: CDR1 KGHSH, CDR2 LQKENI. The junction had 5 bases not matched to a gene; V was cut back by 0 bases and J by 3 bases. CDR3 length equals 16 residues. CDR3 sequence reads: CASSPPIDRGLYEQYF. CDR3 in DNA: TGTGCCAGCTCACCACCGATCGACAGGGGGCTCTACGAGCAGTACTTC.

The rearrangement uses TRBV28 and TRBJ1-1, with D perhaps TRBD1 (5 bases). This CDR3 region has 16 residues. V shed 0 bases and J shed 4 bases, with 15 bases lying between them. Germline V gene data show CDR1 as MDHEN and CDR2 as SYDVKM. In DNA form, the CDR3 reads TGTGCCAGCAGTTTATGGGTTGGGACCGGGAGCACTGAAGCTTTCTTT. Translating gives CASSLWVGTGSTEAFF.

Written as DNA, the CDR3 is TGTGCCTGGAGCGTCGGACAGATCCACCCCGGGTTCTTC. Protein sequence: CAWSVGQIHPGFF. This rearrangement joins TRBV30 to TRBJ2-1; a possible D gene is TRBD1 (6 bases). V gave up 3 bases and J gave up 15 bases, with 21 bases separating them. Germline values: CDR1 GTSNPN, CDR2 SVGIG (reference sequence). This CDR3 has 13 residues.

The chain is built from TRBV4-2 and TRBJ2-7; no clear D gene. This CDR3 has 17 amino acids. CDR1 is LGHNA, CDR2 YNFKEQ, per germline. Deletions cut 1 base from V and 0 bases from J, with 16 bases between. The CDR3, as DNA: TGTGCCAGCAGCCAAGGTCCCGGCAGACTGTTCTCCTACGAGCAGTACTTC. Its protein is CASSQGPGRLFSYEQYF.

V usage is TRBV7-9 and J usage is TRBJ2-5; TRBD2 might be the D (6 bases). Germline CDR1 is SEHNR and CDR2 is FQNEAQ (reference sequence). The CDR3 is 16 amino acids. Between the trimmed V and J ends, which lost 2 bases and 3 bases, there was a span of 16 bases. This chain's CDR3 is CASSLIDTSRKETQYF. In DNA, the CDR3 is TGTGCCAGCAGCTTAATCGATACTAGCCGGAAAGAGACCCAGTACTTC.